Sequencing of this T cell receptor beta chain was carried out in a study of sequential checkpoint blockade in melanoma. This clone was recorded once. Treatment given: randomized to nivolumab then ipilimumab (arm A) or the reverse (arm B). None of the patients previously received DNA-damaging chemotherapy. PBMC sorting kept live CD3+CD8+ cells without CD19 or CD56. Here immunoSEQ multiplex PCR was the method, and the copy in TCRdb shows in-frame clones only, minus some. The data hold over 15,000 clones, with about 75% observed a single time. CDR1 is MNHEY and CDR2 is SMNVEV in the germline V gene (reference sequence). The CDR3 covers 17 residues. J lost 4 bases, V lost 4 bases, and 10 bases had no gene match.

The chain recombines TRBV27 with TRBJ2-3; 11 nucleotides agree with TRBD1. This sequence originates from a human donor with melanoma. This specimen consisted of CD8+ T cells sorted from blood (inferred from file names), obtained from a patient given nivolumab and ipilimumab in sequence. CDR3 sequence reads: CASSSKPGTGGPDTQYF. The CDR3 DNA reads TGTGCCAGCAGTTCTAAACCCGGGACAGGGGGTCCAGATACGCAGTATTTT.